The 29 T cell receptor beta chains listed next were all sequenced from one sample in a study of post-analysis software for immune sequencing data. Overall study results and limits: Roughly five TRBV segments appeared more often in patients than in controls, and TRBV5-6, TRBV5-1 and TRBV20-1 were among these.

Unique molecular identifiers were built into the TCR beta cDNA libraries. One entry per CDR3 protein results from TCRdb running MiXCR on the PCR reads. The profile shows 600,000 to 700,000 distinct CDR3 sequences, 59% of them singletons. For these receptors, no antigen is known. The sample comprised blood. The receptors originated from a girl aged 2 to 9 with multiple sclerosis.

This clonotype was recorded a few times. The chain combines TRBV6-5 with TRBJ2-3, with D uncertain. CDR1 MNHEY and CDR2 SVGAGI come from the germline V gene. The CDR3 is 12 amino acids. V was pared by 6 bases and J by 14 bases, with 18 bases between. For the CDR3, the DNA is TGTGCCAGCAGCTCCGACCGGGTAGAAATGTATTTT. Protein sequence: CASSSDRVEMYF.

This clonotype was seen a few times. The chain uses TRBV6-1 and TRBJ2-1; D is unresolved. Between the trimmed V and J ends, which lost 3 bases and 7 bases, there was a span of 7 bases. The CDR3 is 12 amino acids. Germline values: CDR1 MNHNS, CDR2 SASEGT. The CDR3 nucleotides are TGTGCCAGCAGTGAGTCAAGGAATGAGCAGTTCTTC. It specifies CASSESRNEQFF.

This clonotype has a handful of counts. V and J are TRBV6-5 and TRBJ2-3; D gene uncertain. The V gene lost 0 bases and the J gene lost 4 bases, with 8 bases spanning the gap. CDR1 and CDR2 from the germline V gene are MNHEY and SVGAGI. This CDR3 is 14 amino acids long. The CDR3 DNA reads TGTGCCAGCAGTTACTCGATACCCGCAGATACGCAGTATTTT. As protein: CASSYSIPADTQYF.

V gene TRBV7-9 combines with J gene TRBJ1-2; tentatively, D is TRBD1 (6 bases). Germline CDR1 SEHNR, CDR2 FQNEAQ (reference sequence). The CDR3 is 16 amino acids. Trimming removed 5 bases at V and 4 bases at J, with 20 bases between. The CDR3 region has the DNA TGTGCCAGCAGCGCCCAAATCACAGGGATTAGCTATGGCTACACCTTC. It encodes CASSAQITGISYGYTF.

This clonotype was seen a few times. The rearrangement joins TRBV6-5 to TRBJ1-1, with no clear D. CDR3 length: 11 residues. Germline V CDR1 and CDR2: MNHEY, SVGAGI. V was trimmed by 2 bases and J by 11 bases, leaving 9 bases between them. The CDR3 nucleotides read TGTGCCAGCAGTTACGGAGTAGACGCTTTCTTT. Translating gives CASSYGVDAFF.

This clonotype was seen more than once but under ten times. Germline is not matched at one junction end, which may reflect a read error. The chain employs TRBV6-1 and TRBJ2-7; TRBD2 matches at 12 bases. CDR1 is MNHNS and CDR2 is SASEGT in the germline V gene. The CDR3 covers 17 residues. In DNA form, the CDR3 reads TGTGCCAGCAGCCGAGACCTAGCGGGAGGGCCAGTATACGAGCAGGACTTC. Translating gives CASSRDLAGGPVYEQDF.

The chain has TRBV7-6 and TRBJ2-1; TRBD2 might be the D (7 bases). The CDR3 spans 17 residues. Trimming removed 6 bases from V and 0 bases from J, with 18 bases in between. The germline V gene has CDR1 SGHVS and CDR2 FNYEAQ. For the CDR3, the DNA is TGTGCCAGCAGTATACTCGGGGGGCTCAGCTCCTACAATGAGCAGTTCTTC. Encoded protein: CASSILGGLSSYNEQFF.

This clonotype was observed a handful of times. J is TRBJ2-4 and V is TRBV5-1, with D possibly being TRBD2 (6 bases). The J call may not be correct, given that the DNA end is closer to TRBJ2-7. Germline V CDR1 and CDR2: SGHRS, YFSETQ. This CDR3 spans 13 amino acids. The CDR3 nucleotides are TGCGCCAGCAGCGGTAGCGGCTTCGGCGAGCAGTACTTC. This gives the protein CASSGSGFGEQYF.

The chain uses TRBV20-1 and TRBJ2-1; D may be TRBD2 (7 bases). V lost 6 bases and J 4 bases, leaving 19 bases between the germline ends. This CDR3 comprises 15 residues. Germline V lookup: CDR1 DFQATT, CDR2 SNEGSKA (reference sequence). The DNA of the CDR3 is TGCAGTGCCCATGGGCGGGGGCTTATATACAATGAGCAGTTCTTC. Translated, it gives CSAHGRGLIYNEQFF.

This sequence joins TRBV20-1 and TRBJ2-5; D is possibly TRBD2 (6 bases). In germline, CDR1 is DFQATT, CDR2 SNEGSKA (reference sequence). V was trimmed by 2 bases and J by 11 bases, leaving 18 bases between them. The CDR3 runs 13 residues. CDR3 residues: CSARRGAREEQYF. The CDR3 DNA reads TGCAGTGCTAGAAGAGGGGCCAGGGAGGAGCAGTACTTC.

This clonotype turned up a few times. The chain uses TRBV6-1 and TRBJ2-7; the D gene is possibly TRBD2 (6 bases). V was pared by 1 base and J by 2 bases, with 15 bases between. CDR3 length: 16 residues. Looked up from germline, CDR1 is MNHNS and CDR2 is SASEGT. The CDR3 DNA reads TGTGCCAGCAGTGAAGGATTTGGGGGACTCACCTACGAGCAGTACTTC. It is translated as CASSEGFGGLTYEQYF.

The gene calls are TRBV3-1 and TRBJ2-7; 11 bases align to TRBD2. Germline lookup yields CDR1 LGHDT and CDR2 YNNKEL (reference sequence). The CDR3 runs to 18 residues. The V gene end was trimmed by 4 bases and the J gene end by 4 bases; junction bases not matched to a gene: 15. CDR3 coding DNA: TGTGCCAGCAGCCGCTACCTCCTCCTAGCGGGAGGTATTTACGAGCAGTACTTC. It codes for CASSRYLLLAGGIYEQYF.

The J gene is TRBJ2-1, the V gene TRBV3-1; D unresolved. The CDR3 loop spans 13 amino acids. Trimming removed 0 bases from V and 14 bases from J, with 14 bases in between. CDR1 and CDR2 (germline): LGHDT, YNNKEL (reference sequence). As DNA, the CDR3 is TGTGCCAGCAGCCAAGATACCACTATCTTCAAGTTCTTC. It yields the protein CASSQDTTIFKFF.

This chain links TRBV2 with TRBJ2-5; 9 nucleotides agree with TRBD1. Trimming at V came to 9 bases and at J to 4 bases, leaving 3 bases not matched to a gene. Germline values: CDR1 SNHLY, CDR2 FYNNEI. CDR3 size: 12 residues. The CDR3 region is CARQQGAETQYF. For the CDR3, the DNA is TGTGCCAGACAACAGGGGGCAGAGACCCAGTACTTC.

The V gene is TRBV5-1, the J gene TRBJ2-3; 9 bases agree with TRBD1. V shed 1 base, J shed 0 bases, and the junction held 9 bases outside the gene matches. Germline-derived CDR1 and CDR2 are SGHRS and YFSETQ. The CDR3 sequence is 18 residues long. CDR3 coding DNA: TGCGCCAGCAGCTTGTACAGCTTAGGGACAGGGAGCACAGATACGCAGTATTTT. Translated, it gives CASSLYSLGTGSTDTQYF.

This clonotype appeared many times. V and J are TRBV29-1 and TRBJ2-5, with 7 nucleotides matching TRBD2. Per the germline V gene, CDR1 is SQVTM and CDR2 is ANQGSEA. The CDR3 consists of 13 residues. This CDR3 is CSGSGRAGETQYF. The CDR3 region has the DNA TGCTCAGGTAGCGGGCGAGCGGGAGAGACCCAGTACTTC.

The rearrangement joins TRBV20-1 to TRBJ2-1; D is tentatively TRBD1 or TRBD2 (5 bases each). Trimming left V 3 bases short and J 5 bases short, with 11 bases between. Germline V gene data show CDR1 as DFQATT and CDR2 as SNEGSKA (reference sequence). The CDR3 has 13 amino acids. The CDR3 here is CSASDGTNNEQFF. The CDR3 bases are TGCAGTGCTAGCGACGGGACGAACAATGAGCAGTTCTTC.

This clonotype was seen a few times. This chain joins TRBV20-1 and TRBJ2-5, with D possibly TRBD1 on 5 matching bases. The CDR3 extends over 12 amino acids. Germline V gene lookup returns CDR1 DFQATT and CDR2 SNEGSKA (reference sequence). The V gene lost 4 bases and the J gene lost 6 bases, with 12 bases spanning the gap. CDR3 bases: TGCAGTGCTATCCCCAGGGTGAAGACCCAGTACTTC. This codes for CSAIPRVKTQYF.

CDR3 sequence reads: CASSSQGTQETQYF. The CDR3 DNA sequence: TGTGCCAGCAGCTCGCAGGGGACCCAAGAGACCCAGTACTTC. The chain recombines TRBV5-4 with TRBJ2-5; possibly TRBD1 for D (6 bases). Germline CDR1 reads SGHNT; CDR2 reads YYREEE (reference sequence). There are 14 residues in the CDR3. V shed 3 bases and J shed 1 base, with 10 bases lying between them.

In regard to this clonotype: Compared with germline, one end of the junction differs, possibly owing to a read error. V and J are TRBV7-7 and TRBJ2-1, with 8 bases lining up with TRBD1. The CDR3 is 16 residues long. Germline V gene lookup returns CDR1 SSHAT and CDR2 FNYEAQ (reference sequence). The CDR3 coding sequence is TGTGCTAGCAACTCGCGGGACAGGAGCTCCTACAATGAGCAGTTCTTC. This sequence encodes CASNSRDRSSYNEQFF.

There are a few counts of this clonotype. The chain combines TRBV18 with TRBJ1-1, with a weak D call TRBD1 (6 bases). The CDR3 consists of 14 residues. Germline CDR1 and CDR2: KGHSH and LQKENI. Trimming removed 4 bases from V and 1 base from J, with 10 bases in between. The CDR3 protein is CASSQGGENTEAFF. In DNA form, the CDR3 reads TGTGCCAGCTCACAGGGGGGGGAGAACACTGAAGCTTTCTTT.

The gene calls are TRBV3-1 and TRBJ2-2; D gene ambiguous. V was clipped by 0 bases and J by 1 base, with 12 bases between them. Germline V CDR1 and CDR2: LGHDT, YNNKEL (reference sequence). The CDR3 length is 17 residues. The CDR3 is CASSQEGREMNTGELFF. CDR3 in DNA: TGTGCCAGCAGCCAAGAAGGGCGTGAAATGAACACCGGGGAGCTGTTTTTT.

This chain connects TRBV5-5 to TRBJ2-3; tentative D call: TRBD1 (5 bases). Deletions cut 3 bases from V and 0 bases from J, with 17 bases between. The CDR3 runs to 17 residues. Germline V gives CDR1 SGHKS, CDR2 YYEKEE (reference sequence). The CDR3 DNA sequence: TGTGCCAGCAGCTCCCCGGGCACCAGGGATAGCACAGATACGCAGTATTTT. It is translated as CASSSPGTRDSTDTQYF.

This clonotype was picked up one time. V and J are TRBV20-1 and TRBJ2-3; 10 bases are shared with TRBD2. Germline trimming cut 1 base from V and 1 base from J; bases unmatched to any gene: 8. The CDR3 spans 17 residues. Germline V lookup: CDR1 DFQATT, CDR2 SNEGSKA (reference sequence). CDR3 region: CSARAPGGTSGTDTQYF. In DNA, the CDR3 is TGCAGTGCTAGAGCCCCGGGTGGGACTAGCGGCACAGATACGCAGTATTTT.

The CDR3 DNA is TGTGCCAGCGTACCGACGGAAACCTACGAGCAGTACTTC. The encoded protein is CASVPTETYEQYF. The chain employs TRBV25-1 and TRBJ2-7; unclear D gene. The CDR3 sequence is 13 residues long. Deletions cut 8 bases from V and 2 bases from J, with 13 bases between. Germline assignment: CDR1 MGHDK and CDR2 SYGVNS.

This rearrangement joins TRBV19 to TRBJ2-1; D might be TRBD2 (5 bases). The CDR3 has 13 residues. The V end lost 2 bases, the J end lost 7 bases, and 9 bases lay between the germline ends. Germline values: CDR1 LNHDA, CDR2 SQIVND (reference sequence). For the CDR3, the DNA is TGTGCCAGTAGTATAATTGAGGGTAATGAGCAGTTCTTC. Protein: CASSIIEGNEQFF.

The rearrangement uses TRBV19 and TRBJ2-7, with 12 nucleotides matching TRBD2. The J call may be mistaken, given a closer DNA end match to TRBJ2-5. Germline lookup yields CDR1 LNHDA and CDR2 SQIVND (reference sequence). The length of the CDR3 is 13 residues. The CDR3 here is CATATSGGETQYF. The CDR3 coding sequence is TGTGCCACCGCGACTAGCGGGGGAGAGACCCAGTACTTC.

The chain employs TRBV4-3 and TRBJ1-4; TRBD1 is a possible D gene (5 bases). From germline, CDR1 is LGHNA and CDR2 YSLEER. CDR3 size: 15 residues. V dropped 4 bases and J dropped 6 bases, with 15 bases sitting between them. CDR3 in DNA: TGCGCCAGCAGCCTGGGGACTATGGGCGATGAAAAACTGTTTTTT. This codes for CASSLGTMGDEKLFF.

This clonotype has a handful of counts. The V call is TRBV9, the J call TRBJ2-1, with 9 bases aligning to TRBD1. V lost 3 bases to trimming and J lost 7 bases; unmatched junction nucleotides: 11. From germline, CDR1 is SGDLS and CDR2 YYNGEE. This CDR3 has 16 amino acids. The CDR3 loop reads CASSGVEGQGFNEQFF. The CDR3 coding sequence is TGTGCCAGCAGCGGCGTGGAGGGACAGGGTTTTAATGAGCAGTTCTTC.